A single TCR beta chain is shown here with its context. Its antigen is as yet unknown. The record originates from a study of T-cell reconstitution after alpha-beta-depleted transplantation in children. Study-wide points: Expanded clones from the graft, numbering several hundred, reportedly supplied alpha-beta T cells about two months after transplant. TCRbeta diversity was high at day 60 in some patients (a result of surviving recipient T cells and thymic progenitors). Hyperexpanded clones declined; after one year, newly produced T cells mostly supplied diversity.

CDR3 length: 14 amino acids. Germline loops: CDR1 MNHEY, CDR2 SMNVEV (reference sequence). V was clipped by 2 bases and J by 3 bases, with 8 bases between them. Unique molecular identifiers featured in how the TCRbeta library was prepared. TCRdb reanalysed the PCR reads using MiXCR and keeps one entry per CDR3 protein. This repertoire shows some 290,000 distinct CDR3 sequences, around 25% found once; its top ten account for roughly 11%. The clonotype was recovered from a male patient younger than 18 who had a stem cell transplant for acute lymphoblastic leukemia, so the T cells may come from the graft donor. Source: PBMCs, mostly from graft donor cells, taken 180 days after TCRalphabeta/CD19-depleted stem cell transplant. This chain uses TRBV27 with TRBJ1-5; D gene uncertain. CDR3 protein: CASSLRQVNQPQHF. In nucleotides, the CDR3 is TGTGCCAGCAGTTTACGGCAGGTCAATCAGCCCCAGCATTTT.